A few counts support the clone carrying this T cell receptor (beta chain). What it binds is not known. The CDR3 has 14 amino acids. Germline loops: CDR1 SGHTA, CDR2 FQGNSA. V shed 8 bases, J shed 9 bases, and the junction held 7 bases outside the gene matches. These data belong to a study of human T cells and chemical hapten exposure. Study details: Women made up most patients, who had alopecia areata, totalis or universalis. TCR yields per sample varied mostly from small pooled library volume differences. Regarding the study as a whole: Expanded TCRs were compared with controls, and the expanded TCRs formed significantly more large CDR3 similarity clusters.

This sample's time point: patch test 2, 6 weeks after DPC sensitization. Treatment specified: therapeutic diphenylcyclopropenone sensitization with weekly scalp DPC. At patch-test visits, sampling came before the patch test. TCRdb redid the calling of the RACE reads with MiXCR, one entry per CDR3 protein. The sample lists about 96,000 distinct CDR3 sequences; about 9.3% were seen once. Sequenced here: whole blood, sampled in connection with sensitization to the hapten diphenylcyclopropenone (DPC). The chain couples TRBV7-2 to TRBJ2-1; 13 bases line up with TRBD2. This TCR was sampled from a woman between 40 and 50 years old with alopecia areata. Some clones in this sample may be carry-over from other donors' samples. The CDR3 DNA follows: TGTGCCAGCGGCGGACTAGCGGGAGTTCTTGAGCAGTTCTTC. This encodes CASGGLAGVLEQFF.